This TCR beta chain emerged from a study of blood T cell repertoires in COVID-19. V lost 1 base and J lost 2, with 11 bases in between. The CDR3 length is 15 residues. CDR1 LGHNA and CDR2 YSLEER come from the germline V gene. This clone was seen a single time. The method was immunoSEQ multiplex PCR; TCRdb's version includes in-frame clones alone and lacks a portion of them. This table holds fewer than 250,000 clones, roughly 89% found once. Sample: PBMCs or T cells enriched from blood (not recorded which). The receptor was isolated from a woman aged 25 to 39 who had been exposed to COVID-19. The chain uses TRBV4-3 and TRBJ1-1; D perhaps matches TRBD1 (5 bases). Here the CDR3 reads CASSQGGTGNTEAFF. The CDR3 DNA follows: TGCGCCAGCAGCCAAGGAGGCACAGGTAACACTGAAGCTTTCTTT.